The 7 T cell receptor beta chains presented below share a single source sample, sequenced in a study of blood T cell repertoires in COVID-19. Clones were sequenced by immunoSEQ multiplex PCR, and TCRdb holds only the in-frame ones, with some missing. Of 230,000 or so clones in the sample, roughly 90% were seen once. Material: PBMCs or T cells enriched from blood (not recorded which). The receptors here all came from a woman in her twenties or thirties who had recovered from COVID-19.

The chain links TRBV10-3 to TRBJ1-2, with D unresolved. The V and J ends lost 2 bases and 5 bases respectively, with 15 bases between them. The CDR3 is 15 amino acids. Germline CDR1 reads ENHRY; CDR2 reads SYGVKD. This CDR3 is CAISEARGSTYGYTF. CDR3 bases: TGTGCCATCAGTGAGGCCCGGGGTTCAACTTATGGCTACACCTTC.

V and J are TRBV4-1 and TRBJ1-6, with TRBD1 identical over 8 bases. Per germline, CDR1 MGHRA and CDR2 YSYEKL. V lost 4 bases to trimming and J lost 9 bases; unmatched junction nucleotides: 8. This CDR3 is built from 15 residues. The CDR3 spells CASSRLRDRISPLHF. CDR3 bases: TGCGCCAGCAGCCGCCTCCGGGACAGGATTTCACCCCTCCACTTT.

The chain carries TRBV6-1 and TRBJ1-2; no reliable D call. There are 15 residues in the CDR3. The germline gives CDR1 MNHNS, CDR2 SASEGT. V lost 2 bases and J lost 1, with 11 bases in between. CDR3 region: CASSESPGINYGYTF. Here the CDR3 DNA reads TGTGCCAGCAGTGAAAGTCCGGGGATTAACTATGGCTACACCTTC.

This chain uses TRBV7-2 with TRBJ1-2; a weak D match, TRBD1 (5 bases). Trimming pared 11 bases from V and 2 bases from J, leaving 9 bases between. The CDR3 is made up of 11 amino acids. Per the germline V gene, CDR1 is SGHTA and CDR2 is FQGNSA. The CDR3 DNA reads as TGTGCCGCAAGACAGAACTATGGCTACACCTTC. Protein sequence: CAARQNYGYTF.

The V and J genes are TRBV11-1 and TRBJ2-6; D gene uncertain. The CDR3 covers 16 residues. Trimming shortened V by 1 base and J by 0 bases, and 7 bases separated the two germline ends. Germline V gives CDR1 SGHAT, CDR2 FQDESV (reference sequence). CDR3: CASSLDWYSGANVLTF. Here the CDR3 DNA reads TGTGCCAGCAGCTTAGACTGGTACTCTGGGGCCAACGTCCTGACTTTC.

The chain uses TRBV29-1 and TRBJ2-6; the D gene is possibly TRBD2 (6 bases). The V gene's germline CDR1 is SQVTM and CDR2 ANQGSEA. The CDR3 is made up of 13 amino acids. CDR3 coding DNA: TGCAGTATCGGGGGCTCTGGGGCCAACGTCCTGACTTTC. Protein product: CSIGGSGANVLTF.

This rearrangement joins TRBV4-3 to TRBJ1-1; tentative D call: TRBD1 (6 bases). The V and J ends lost 1 base and 4 bases respectively, with 13 bases between them. Germline loops: CDR1 LGHNA, CDR2 YSLEER. The CDR3 contains 15 residues. Written as DNA, the CDR3 is TGCGCCAGCAGCCAAGCTCCAGGGGACGGCACTGAAGCTTTCTTT. Translated: CASSQAPGDGTEAFF.